These T cell receptor beta chains were read from a single sample in a study of CD8 T cells in ankylosing spondylitis. TCRdb passed the 5' RACE reads through MiXCR, listing each CDR3 protein once. The repertoire holds about 840,000 distinct CDR3 sequences, with 10% to 15% as singletons. The specimen was blood, either unsorted or a sorted T cell fraction (not recorded which). The source of these receptors is a male donor with ankylosing spondylitis. Each CDR3 is given with its conserved first and last residue. D genes are given only for firm matches. Rows may omit the clone size; those that give it use once, few, many or a size class.

j_call d_call clone_size v_call cdr3_aa cdr3_nt
TRBJ1-5 - once TRBV6-1 CASRGDLNQPQHF TGTGCCAGCAGAGGGGATCTAAATCAGCCCCAGCATTTT
TRBJ2-5 TRBD2 - TRBV20-1 CSATVPGLGETQYF TGCAGTGCTACCGTACCGGGACTAGGGGAGACCCAGTACTTC
TRBJ1-4 - few TRBV5-5 CASSLDGQSNEKLFF TGTGCCAGCAGCTTGGACGGACAGTCTAATGAAAAACTGTTTTTT
TRBJ1-2 - - TRBV7-2 CASSLTSDYTF TGTGCCAGCAGCTTGACATCGGACTACACCTTC
TRBJ2-3 - many TRBV20-1 CSAGRRTTTDTQYF TGCAGTGCTGGGAGGAGGACTACCACAGATACGCAGTATTTT
TRBJ2-3 TRBD2 many TRBV20-1 CSASLRLAGATDTQYF TGCAGTGCTTCCCTCCGTCTAGCGGGGGCCACAGATACGCAGTATTTT
TRBJ2-5 - - TRBV6-1 CASRFGGARETQYF TGTGCCAGCAGATTTGGGGGAGCTAGGGAGACCCAGTACTTC
TRBJ2-2 - few TRBV7-9 CASSLGHPPDTGELFF TGTGCCAGCAGCTTGGGACACCCACCCGACACCGGGGAGCTGTTTTTT
TRBJ2-6 - - TRBV20-1 CSAVHSPGANVLTF TGCAGTGCTGTCCATTCCCCTGGGGCCAACGTCCTGACTTTC
TRBJ2-5 - - TRBV20-1 CSAPRIGGQETQYF TGCAGTGCTCCCCGGATTGGAGGGCAAGAGACCCAGTACTTC
TRBJ1-5 TRBD1 many TRBV12-3/TRBV12-4 CASSPGTGSNQPQHF TGTGCCAGCAGCCCCGGGACAGGGAGCAATCAGCCCCAGCATTTT
TRBJ1-1 - - TRBV27 CASSSGGLGPNTEAFF TGTGCCAGCAGTTCAGGAGGGCTAGGCCCCAACACTGAAGCTTTCTTT
TRBJ1-2 - once TRBV2 CASSEVANYGYTF TGTGCCAGCAGTGAGGTCGCTAACTATGGCTACACCTTC
TRBJ2-7 TRBD2 - TRBV4-1 CASSQEWPGLDYEQYF TGCGCCAGCAGCCAAGAGTGGCCGGGACTAGACTACGAGCAGTACTTC
TRBJ2-3 TRBD2 few TRBV4-2 CASSQLGTSGRTSTDTQYF TGTGCCAGCAGCCAACTTGGGACTAGCGGACGGACTAGCACAGATACGCAGTATTTT
TRBJ1-1 - - TRBV20-1 CSAMDVLNTEAFF TGCAGTGCTATGGACGTACTGAACACTGAAGCTTTCTTT
TRBJ2-1 - few TRBV4-2 CASSQGVVQGEDEQFF TGTGCCAGCAGCCAAGGGGTGGTACAGGGCGAGGATGAGCAGTTCTTC
TRBJ1-1 - few TRBV11-1 CASSPRPAANTEAFF TGTGCCAGCAGCCCGAGGCCTGCGGCGAACACTGAAGCTTTCTTT
TRBJ2-3 TRBD1 few TRBV7-9 CASSNNRGRRVDTQYF TGTGCCAGCAGCAATAACAGGGGACGGCGTGTCGATACGCAGTATTTT
TRBJ1-1 - - TRBV28 CASSAALGRVSEAFF TGTGCCAGCAGTGCAGCGCTCGGAAGGGTTTCTGAAGCTTTCTTT
TRBJ2-1 TRBD1 few TRBV7-6 CASSEKRVGTATYNEQFF TGTGCCAGCAGTGAAAAACGGGTCGGGACAGCGACCTACAATGAGCAGTTCTTC
TRBJ1-5 TRBD1 - TRBV20-1 CSAAGQGTRSNQPQHF TGCAGTGCCGCAGGACAGGGTACACGTAGCAATCAGCCCCAGCATTTT
TRBJ2-2 - - TRBV27 CASSLFGGNTGELFF TGTGCCAGCAGTTTATTTGGGGGGAACACCGGGGAGCTGTTTTTT
TRBJ2-7 TRBD1 few TRBV7-2 CASSFATGAPYEQYF TGTGCCAGCAGCTTTGCGACAGGGGCGCCCTACGAGCAGTACTTC
TRBJ2-3 TRBD2 many TRBV4-1 CASSRLAGVPDTQYF TGCGCCAGCAGCCGACTAGCGGGAGTCCCAGATACGCAGTATTTT
TRBJ2-3 TRBD1 few TRBV12-3/TRBV12-4 CASSRGTGNWPDTQYF TGTGCCAGCAGCCGTGGGACAGGGAATTGGCCAGATACGCAGTATTTT
TRBJ1-5 - many TRBV20-1 CSARDFYQPQHF TGCAGCGCCAGGGACTTTTATCAGCCCCAGCATTTT
TRBJ2-5 - many TRBV29-1 CSGTRGGETQYF TGCAGCGGAACCAGGGGCGGAGAGACCCAGTACTTC
TRBJ1-1 - - TRBV28 CASRRSGGTEAFF TGTGCCAGCAGACGCTCGGGGGGGACTGAAGCTTTCTTT
TRBJ2-7 - - TRBV24-1 CATSDSKDSGPYEQYF TGTGCCACCAGTGATTCCAAGGACAGCGGACCCTACGAGCAGTACTTC
TRBJ2-7 TRBD1 few TRBV30 CAWSETGPTYEQYF TGTGCCTGGAGTGAGACAGGGCCGACCTACGAGCAGTACTTC
TRBJ1-4 TRBD1 few TRBV15 CATSRDRGRNEKLFF TGTGCCACCAGCAGAGACAGGGGGCGCAACGAAAAACTGTTTTTT
TRBJ1-6 - many TRBV4-3 CASSQDPQSSYNSPLHF TGCGCCAGCAGCCAAGATCCACAGAGCTCCTATAATTCACCCCTCCACTTT
TRBJ2-5 - few TRBV30 CAWSVPGIGETQYF TGTGCCTGGAGTGTACCGGGAATTGGGGAGACCCAGTACTTC
TRBJ2-6 - few TRBV4-3 CASSASASGANVLTF TGCGCCAGCAGCGCGTCCGCCTCTGGGGCCAACGTCCTGACTTTC
TRBJ2-7 TRBD2 few TRBV6-2/TRBV6-3 CASGRPSGMYEQYF TGTGCCAGCGGGCGACCGAGCGGGATGTACGAGCAGTACTTC
TRBJ2-7 - many TRBV20-1 CSARIDEQYF TGCAGTGCTAGAATCGACGAGCAGTACTTC
TRBJ1-3 - few TRBV27 CASSRPQGPIYF TGTGCCAGCAGTCGTCCCCAGGGCCCCATATATTTT
TRBJ1-2 - - TRBV10-3 CAISESIRDYGYTF TGTGCCATCAGTGAGTCGATCCGGGACTATGGCTACACCTTC
TRBJ2-1 TRBD1 - TRBV29-1 CSTRTGDYNEQFF TGCAGCACGCGGACAGGGGACTACAATGAGCAGTTCTTC
TRBJ2-7 - - TRBV20-1 CSARAGGAYEQYF TGCAGTGCTAGAGCGGGGGGCGCCTACGAGCAGTACTTC
TRBJ2-1 - many TRBV5-5 CASSLSGDTNYNEQFF TGTGCCAGCAGCTTGTCGGGAGACACTAACTACAATGAGCAGTTCTTC
TRBJ2-7 TRBD1 many TRBV29-1 CSATGTGGSEQYF TGCAGCGCAACCGGGACAGGGGGCTCCGAGCAGTACTTC
TRBJ1-1 TRBD1 - TRBV7-9 CASSFWTGGGHTEAFF TGTGCCAGCAGCTTTTGGACAGGGGGCGGTCACACTGAAGCTTTCTTT
TRBJ2-7 TRBD2 - TRBV5-1 CASGPGRGEVAQYF TGCGCCAGCGGCCCGGGGCGGGGGGAAGTGGCGCAGTACTTC
TRBJ2-1 - few TRBV2 CASSEAPQTGYRFF TGTGCCAGCAGTGAAGCACCCCAAACAGGGTATCGGTTCTTC
TRBJ2-3 - - TRBV7-6 CASSLPRHDTQYF TGTGCCAGCAGCCTGCCGAGGCATGATACGCAGTATTTT
TRBJ1-3 - - TRBV4-2 CASSQETPGSGNTIYF TGTGCCAGCAGCCAAGAAACACCGGGGTCCGGAAACACCATATATTTT
TRBJ2-5 - - TRBV20-1 CSASSPYQETQYF TGCAGTGCTAGCTCACCGTACCAAGAGACCCAGTACTTC
TRBJ2-3 TRBD2 - TRBV11-2 CASSLVGTSGGSTDTQYF TGTGCCAGCAGCTTAGTAGGGACTAGCGGGGGGAGCACAGATACGCAGTATTTT
TRBJ2-7 - - TRBV20-1 CSARRGQLGYEQYF TGCAGTGCTAGAAGAGGCCAATTGGGCTACGAGCAGTACTTC
TRBJ2-1 TRBD1 - TRBV29-1 CSADRANEQFF TGCAGCGCGGACAGGGCGAATGAGCAGTTCTTC
TRBJ2-7 TRBD1 - TRBV5-1 CASSLAGTGGNEQYF TGCGCCAGCAGCTTGGCCGGGACAGGGGGCAACGAGCAGTACTTC
TRBJ2-1 - few TRBV2 CASSGVGGNEQFF TGTGCCAGCAGTGGTGTAGGAGGCAATGAGCAGTTCTTC
TRBJ2-7 - - TRBV5-1 CASSSNTGLDEQYF TGCGCCAGCAGCTCAAACACGGGGCTGGACGAGCAGTACTTC
TRBJ2-3 - - TRBV7-3 CASSWKPGSTTDTQYF TGTGCCAGCAGCTGGAAGCCGGGATCAACCACAGATACGCAGTATTTT
TRBJ1-5 - - TRBV20-1 CSAPAGNQPQHF TGCAGTGCTCCGGCGGGCAATCAGCCCCAGCATTTT